The rows below give T cell receptor beta chains drawn from one sample of a study of cytomegalovirus exposure and HLA in healthy donors. The protocol was immunoSEQ multiplex PCR, while the TCRdb copy is restricted to in-frame clones and leaves out a portion. The profile shows about 250,000 clones, 80% to 95% of them singletons. Input material: PBMCs. Source of these receptors: a girl aged 2 to 9 in good health and CMV-seronegative. CDR3s include the opening cysteine and the closing phenylalanine or tryptophan. D genes are given only for firm matches. Part of the rows lack a size; the others show once, few, many or a class for expanded clones.

abundance: .
d_gene: .
j_gene: TRBJ1-4
v_gene: TRBV9
CDR3nt: TGTGCCAGCAGCGTAGGGAGGCGGGACTCTGAGGGAAGAACTAATGAAAAACTGTTTTTT
CDR3aa: CASSVGRRDSEGRTNEKLFF

abundance: .
d_gene: .
j_gene: TRBJ2-3
v_gene: TRBV19
CDR3nt: TGTGCCAGTAGTAAAGCCGCAGGGGGCACAGATACGCAGTATTTT
CDR3aa: CASSKAAGGTDTQYF

abundance: .
d_gene: TRBD1
j_gene: TRBJ1-2
v_gene: TRBV28
CDR3nt: TGTGCCAGCACCGGGACAGGGGCTCACTATGGCTACACCTTC
CDR3aa: CASTGTGAHYGYTF

abundance: .
d_gene: TRBD1
j_gene: TRBJ2-7
v_gene: TRBV6-1
CDR3nt: TGTGCCAGCAACCGACAGGGGCCGTCCTACGAGCAGTACTTC
CDR3aa: CASNRQGPSYEQYF

abundance: .
d_gene: .
j_gene: TRBJ2-1
v_gene: TRBV5-4
CDR3nt: TGTGCCAGCTCCGGAGTCCTAAATGAGCAGTTCTTC
CDR3aa: CASSGVLNEQFF

abundance: once
d_gene: .
j_gene: TRBJ2-7
v_gene: TRBV5-4
CDR3nt: TGTGCCAGCAGCCCGTGGGGGCATAGCTCCTACGAGCAGTACTTC
CDR3aa: CASSPWGHSSYEQYF

abundance: .
d_gene: .
j_gene: TRBJ2-3
v_gene: TRBV5-1
CDR3nt: TGCGCCAGCAGTATCAGCGGAGCTAGCACAGATACGCAGTATTTT
CDR3aa: CASSISGASTDTQYF

abundance: .
d_gene: .
j_gene: TRBJ1-5
v_gene: TRBV7-8
CDR3nt: TGTGCCAGCAGCTTCGAAGGACAGAGCAATCAGCCCCAGCATTTT
CDR3aa: CASSFEGQSNQPQHF

abundance: .
d_gene: TRBD1
j_gene: TRBJ2-7
v_gene: TRBV5-1
CDR3nt: TGCGCCAGCAGTTTCGACAGGGGAGCCGAGCAGTACTTC
CDR3aa: CASSFDRGAEQYF

abundance: .
d_gene: .
j_gene: TRBJ1-1
v_gene: TRBV27
CDR3nt: TGTGCCAGCAGTCCGGGGTCTGGCACTGAAGCTTTCTTT
CDR3aa: CASSPGSGTEAFF

abundance: .
d_gene: TRBD1
j_gene: TRBJ1-2
v_gene: TRBV6-6
CDR3nt: TGTGCCAGCAGTGTCACAGGGGACAATGTTGGCTACACCTTC
CDR3aa: CASSVTGDNVGYTF

abundance: .
d_gene: TRBD2
j_gene: TRBJ2-3
v_gene: TRBV4-1
CDR3nt: TGCGCCAGCAGCCCGCGGACTAGCGGGGGGAGTGATCCTAGCACAGATACGCAGTATTTT
CDR3aa: CASSPRTSGGSDPSTDTQYF

abundance: .
d_gene: .
j_gene: TRBJ1-1
v_gene: TRBV19
CDR3nt: TGTGCCAGTATTTATGGGGCGCTTGGCACTGAAGCTTTCTTT
CDR3aa: CASIYGALGTEAFF

abundance: .
d_gene: TRBD2
j_gene: TRBJ2-3
v_gene: TRBV9
CDR3nt: TGTGCCAGCAGCGACCCGAGCGGGTGGTTAGCGGGGAGATCGGATACGCAGTATTTT
CDR3aa: CASSDPSGWLAGRSDTQYF

abundance: .
d_gene: TRBD2
j_gene: TRBJ2-7
v_gene: TRBV14
CDR3nt: TGTGCCAGCAGCGACCCGGGACTAGCAAGCGAGCAGTACTTC
CDR3aa: CASSDPGLASEQYF

abundance: .
d_gene: TRBD2
j_gene: TRBJ2-5
v_gene: TRBV5-6
CDR3nt: TGTGCCAGCAGCTTGACGGGGGGGCCTGGGGAGACCCAGTACTTC
CDR3aa: CASSLTGGPGETQYF

abundance: once
d_gene: .
j_gene: TRBJ2-2
v_gene: TRBV10-1
CDR3nt: TGCGCCAGCAGTGAGACCCCCCCGGGAGTCACCTCCGGGGAGCTGTTTTTT
CDR3aa: CASSETPPGVTSGELFF

abundance: .
d_gene: .
j_gene: TRBJ2-4
v_gene: TRBV7-9
CDR3nt: TGTGCCAGCAGCGAAAACCGGGCCTCCCGGGGAGAAAACATTCAGTACTTC
CDR3aa: CASSENRASRGENIQYF

abundance: .
d_gene: TRBD2
j_gene: TRBJ2-3
v_gene: TRBV11-2
CDR3nt: TGTGCCAGCAGCTCACGACTAGCGGGAAATTTAAGGTACCCAGATACGCAGTATTTT
CDR3aa: CASSSRLAGNLRYPDTQYF

abundance: .
d_gene: .
j_gene: TRBJ2-7
v_gene: TRBV19
CDR3nt: TGTGCCAGTAGTAGGTCGGGGAATTACGAGCAGTACTTC
CDR3aa: CASSRSGNYEQYF

abundance: .
d_gene: .
j_gene: TRBJ2-3
v_gene: TRBV9
CDR3nt: TGTGCCAGCAGCGTAGTAGGTAGCCCAGATACGCAGTATTTT
CDR3aa: CASSVVGSPDTQYF

abundance: .
d_gene: .
j_gene: TRBJ2-7
v_gene: TRBV10-3
CDR3nt: TGTGCCATCAGGTCTGGCGGGATGACCTACGAGCAGTACTTC
CDR3aa: CAIRSGGMTYEQYF

abundance: .
d_gene: TRBD2
j_gene: TRBJ2-7
v_gene: TRBV5-1
CDR3nt: TGCGCCAGCAGGGGAGGGGTTAACGAGCAGTACTTC
CDR3aa: CASRGGVNEQYF

abundance: .
d_gene: .
j_gene: TRBJ2-1
v_gene: TRBV19
CDR3nt: TGTGCCAGTAGTATGGGGGCGACCTACAATGAGCAGTTCTTC
CDR3aa: CASSMGATYNEQFF

abundance: .
d_gene: TRBD2
j_gene: TRBJ2-1
v_gene: TRBV7-2
CDR3nt: TGTGCCAGCAGCTCTGGACTAGCGGGAGGGCAGCAGTTCTTC
CDR3aa: CASSSGLAGGQQFF

abundance: .
d_gene: .
j_gene: TRBJ2-7
v_gene: TRBV4-1
CDR3nt: TGCGCCAGCAGCCAACTCTCGGGGAGCTCCTACGAGCAGTACTTC
CDR3aa: CASSQLSGSSYEQYF

abundance: few
d_gene: .
j_gene: TRBJ1-2
v_gene: TRBV27
CDR3nt: TGTGCCAGCAGTTTAGGGGGGGAGTCAGGCTACACCTTC
CDR3aa: CASSLGGESGYTF